This T cell receptor (beta chain) was sequenced for a study of blood T cell repertoires in COVID-19. Original processing notes: Reference gene primer amplification gave nucleated cell count estimates. TCRdb's table, derived via immunoSEQ multiplex PCR, lists solely in-frame clones and lacks some. V and J calls and clone size come straight from that table; D and trimming were deduced from the DNA. The sample has around 160,000 clones; 70% to 90% are singletons. V lost 1 base, J lost 0 bases, and 3 bases stayed unmatched. Germline values: CDR1 LGHNA, CDR2 YNFKEQ. The CDR3 has 18 amino acids. This TCR derives from a man between 60 and 75 years old with active or convalescent COVID-19. This rearrangement joins TRBV4-2 to TRBJ2-2, with 12 bases aligning to TRBD2. Sequencing was carried out using peripheral blood. The CDR3 sequence: CASSQAGTSGSNTGELFF. CDR3 in DNA: TGTGCCAGCAGCCAAGCCGGGACTAGCGGGTCGAACACCGGGGAGCTGTTTTTT.